This TCR beta chain stems from a study of identical twins. As regards this clonotype: A junction boundary mismatches the germline segment, possibly from a read error.

One entry per CDR3 protein results from TCRdb running MiXCR on the 5' RACE reads. The sample lists roughly 690,000 distinct CDR3 sequences, approximately 21% seen once, with roughly 4% in the top ten. Germline CDR1 reads DFQATT; CDR2 reads SNEGSKA (reference sequence). CDR3 size: 13 residues. The data also belong to a second study, concerning T cells expressing NK-cell markers.

The clonotype comes from a woman aged 18-35 years in good health. The gene calls are TRBV20-1 and TRBJ1-1; D call uncertain. The sequenced sample was PBMCs. The chain's CDR3 is CSAREVVFTEAFF. The DNA of the CDR3 is TGCAGTGCCAGAGAGGTGGTTTTCACTGAAGCTTTCTTT.